This T cell receptor beta chain originates from a study of T cells in Graves' hyperthyroidism and ophthalmopathy. About the research overall: Peripheral blood samples were taken at initial diagnosis, prior to any treatment.

A NOSPECS grade of at least 4, a Clinical Activity Score of at least 3 and duration under 3 months were recorded in ophthalmopathy patients. Diagnoses rested on clinical symptoms, serum thyroxine and TRAb, thyroid ultrasound and orbital computed tomography. General observations from the study: The majority of expanded thyroid clonotypes above 0.001 also appeared in blood.

The CDR3 is 15 residues long. Trimming took 4 bases from V and 2 from J, leaving 15 bases between them. Germline-derived CDR1 and CDR2 are SGDLS and YYNGEE. TCR beta CDR3 sequences were amplified from RNA transcripts. HTBI primers were employed in a first-round RT-PCR of the TCR CDR3. TCRdb recomputed calls from the multiplex PCR reads with MiXCR, one row per CDR3 protein. The table has approximately 380,000 distinct CDR3 sequences, roughly 13% seen once; the top ten hold approximately 27%. This clonotype was seen ten or more times. Its antigen is as yet unknown. Sequencing was performed on blood. The gene calls are TRBV9 and TRBJ2-5; perhaps TRBD1 as D (6 bases). This TCR came from a middle-aged man with Graves' ophthalmopathy. This chain's CDR3 is CASSPWTAPQETQYF. The DNA for the CDR3 is TGTGCCAGCAGCCCATGGACAGCCCCTCAAGAGACCCAGTACTTC.